These T cell receptor beta chains were read from a single sample in a study of T cells expressing NK-cell markers. TCRdb reprocessed the 5' RACE reads and reports one entry per CDR3 protein, with no DNA. The sample totals fewer than 550,000 distinct CDR3 sequences. The sample comprised blood T cells: a sorted CD56 or NKG2C T cell subset, CD4+ or CD8+ T cells, or bulk PBMC T cells (not recorded which). All receptors derive from a woman aged 50 to 60 in good health. CDR3s include the opening cysteine and the closing phenylalanine or tryptophan.

V gene: TRBV6-1
J gene: TRBJ1-5
CDR3 protein: CASSGPGQGNQPQHF

V gene: TRBV7-2
J gene: TRBJ2-7
CDR3 protein: CASSDIWDSKDSSGQYF

V gene: TRBV7-9
J gene: TRBJ2-2
CDR3 protein: CAIGSNRVIGTGELFF

V gene: TRBV10-2
J gene: TRBJ2-7
CDR3 protein: CASTGAFYEQYF

V gene: TRBV5-1
J gene: TRBJ2-3
CDR3 protein: CASSSRSGPGGTDTQYF

V gene: TRBV29-1
J gene: TRBJ1-1
CDR3 protein: CSVIVGWDTEAFF

V gene: TRBV19
J gene: TRBJ2-5
CDR3 protein: CASSNILAVTQETQYF

V gene: TRBV29-1
J gene: TRBJ2-7
CDR3 protein: CSVVAQQTHEQYF

V gene: TRBV27
J gene: TRBJ2-5
CDR3 protein: CASSLSPFGVETQYF

V gene: TRBV5-1
J gene: TRBJ2-2
CDR3 protein: CASSQQTGSWVTGELFF

V gene: TRBV5-1
J gene: TRBJ2-1
CDR3 protein: CASSSRLGSGVYNEQFF

V gene: TRBV29-1
J gene: TRBJ2-3
CDR3 protein: CSVIAGVTDTQYF

V gene: TRBV27
J gene: TRBJ2-5
CDR3 protein: CASPRPTKETQYF

V gene: TRBV28
J gene: TRBJ1-1
CDR3 protein: CASSLRLMNTEAFF